The 16 T cell receptor beta chains in this list originate from one sample, sequenced in a study of tumor-infiltrating lymphocytes in primary liver carcinoma. Blood RNA originated from unsorted whole blood, with germline DNA additionally extracted. The template, around 540 ng total RNA, yielded TCR beta cDNA made with a constant-region primer. Construction of TCR beta libraries relied on three successive nested multiplex PCR rounds employing slightly modified ARM-PCR. Forward primers for TRBV1-TRBV30 and a C-beta reverse primer served the first two PCR rounds, at roughly 10 cycles each. TCRdb recomputed calls from the multiplex PCR reads with MiXCR, one row per CDR3 protein. The repertoire holds hundreds of thousands of distinct CDR3 sequences, with 50% to 60% as singletons. Sequences were obtained from peripheral blood. These receptors all stem from a woman aged 25 to 39 with primary liver carcinoma and hepatitis B virus infection.

Remarks on this clonotype: A read error may be the cause here, since a much bigger clone is one base away. The chain recombines TRBV6-5 with TRBJ2-7, with 7 bases aligning to TRBD1. After removal of 6 bases from V and 5 bases from J, the junction contained 7 bases not matched to a gene. The CDR3 covers 13 residues. Germline V CDR1 and CDR2: MNHEY, SVGAGI. CDR3: CASRDRVADEQYF. CDR3 sequence (DNA): TGTGCCAGCAGAGACAGGGTGGCGGACGAGCAGTACTTC.

Of note for this clonotype: A much larger clone lies one base from this, so it may be a read error. The rearrangement joins TRBV12-3 or TRBV12-4 to TRBJ2-4, with 7 positions matching TRBD1. After removal of 4 bases from V and 5 bases from J, the junction contained 8 bases not matched to a gene. The CDR3 has 15 amino acids. The CDR3 nucleotides are TGTGCCAGCAGTTCGACAGGGCCGACGGAAAACATTCAGTACTTC. This sequence encodes CASSSTGPTENIQYF.

The chain carries TRBV2 and TRBJ2-5, with D unclear. V was clipped by 3 bases and J by 0 bases, with 14 bases between them. CDR1 and CDR2 from the germline V gene are SNHLY and FYNNEI. This CDR3 is 16 amino acids long. This CDR3 is CASSDSFTSYQETQYF. The DNA for the CDR3 is TGTGCCAGCAGTGACAGTTTTACTTCGTACCAAGAGACCCAGTACTTC.

Only a few counts were recorded for this clonotype. The chain links TRBV10-3 to TRBJ2-1; D might be TRBD1 or TRBD2, each matching 5 bases. Trimming shortened V by 3 bases and J by 10 bases, and 19 bases separated the two germline ends. The germline V gene encodes CDR1 ENHRY and CDR2 SYGVKD. CDR3 length: 15 residues. The CDR3 sequence: CAISDVNGIQAEQFF. In DNA form, the CDR3 reads TGTGCCATCAGTGACGTCAACGGGATACAGGCGGAGCAGTTCTTC.

The chain combines TRBV7-9 with TRBJ1-1; D perhaps matches TRBD1 (5 bases). This CDR3 is 16 amino acids long. The ends were cut back, 5 bases at V and 1 base at J, with 17 bases in the middle. CDR1 is SEHNR, CDR2 FQNEAQ, per germline (reference sequence). CDR3 residues: CASSLVDRFPNTEAFF. DNA for the CDR3: TGTGCCAGCAGCCTAGTTGACAGATTCCCGAACACTGAAGCTTTCTTT.

About this clonotype itself: A read error may produce the germline difference seen at one junction end. The V call is TRBV6-5, the J call TRBJ2-3; D is possibly TRBD2 (7 bases). This CDR3 is built from 16 residues. The germline gives CDR1 MNHEY, CDR2 SVGAGI. This CDR3 is CASSYRVGGRTDTRYF. The CDR3 nucleotides read TGTGCCAGCAGTTACCGAGTGGGAGGGAGGACAGATACGCGGTATTTT.

Concerning this clonotype: This may be a read error, as it is one base from a much larger clone. The J gene is TRBJ2-2, the V gene TRBV29-1, with TRBD1 matching 7 bases. CDR1 is SQVTM and CDR2 is ANQGSEA in the germline V gene. With 7 bases clipped from V and 9 bases from J, the junction kept 8 bases outside the gene matches. The CDR3 runs to 12 residues. The CDR3 loop reads CSGAEGARELFF. The CDR3 nucleotides are TGCAGCGGCGCAGAGGGGGCCCGGGAGCTGTTTTTT.

This clonotype was observed a handful of times. The chain employs TRBV18 and TRBJ2-7, with D perhaps matching TRBD1 or TRBD2 (5 bases each). V gave up 0 bases and J gave up 2 bases, with 8 bases separating them. The CDR3 runs to 14 residues. Per the germline V gene, CDR1 is KGHSH and CDR2 is LQKENI. Here the CDR3 DNA reads TGTGCCAGCTCACCACCGAGGGGCCCCTACGAGCAGTACTTC. It encodes CASSPPRGPYEQYF.

This clonotype was detected only a few times. The chain links TRBV6-2 or TRBV6-3 to TRBJ1-2, with 8 bases matching TRBD1. From germline, CDR1 is MNHEY and CDR2 SVGEGT. V lost 5 bases and J lost 13; bases outside the gene matches: 12. The CDR3 runs 13 residues. The CDR3 DNA reads as TGTGCCAGCAGTCGATACGCAACCGGGACAGGCACCTTC. It encodes CASSRYATGTGTF.

This sequence joins TRBV4-2 and TRBJ2-1; either TRBD1 or TRBD2 may supply D (6 bases each). The CDR3 totals 14 residues. Trimming took 4 bases from V and 5 from J, leaving 12 bases between them. The V gene's germline CDR1 is LGHNA and CDR2 YNFKEQ. The CDR3 bases are TGTGCCAGCAGCCGACTAGGGGGAGACAATGAGCAGTTCTTC. This gives the protein CASSRLGGDNEQFF.

This chain links TRBV11-3 with TRBJ2-1; no firm D call. V was shortened by 5 bases and J by 1 base, with 21 bases between the two germline ends. The V gene's germline CDR1 is SGHNT and CDR2 YENEEA. The CDR3 has 18 amino acids. The CDR3, as DNA: TGTGCCAGCAGCCCACGACCTGCATCAGGTGGGTCCTACAATGAGCAGTTCTTC. This encodes CASSPRPASGGSYNEQFF.

The sample holds many counts of this clonotype. The chain is built from TRBV6-5 and TRBJ2-3, with TRBD2 identical over 7 bases. The germline CDR1 and CDR2 sequences are MNHEY and SVGAGI. V lost 4 bases to trimming and J lost 0 bases; unmatched junction nucleotides: 4. This CDR3 is built from 15 residues. The CDR3 DNA reads TGTGCCAGCAGTTCTAGCGGCCCAAGCACAGATACGCAGTATTTT. It specifies CASSSSGPSTDTQYF.

Only a few counts were recorded for this clonotype. The chain joins TRBV6-5 to TRBJ2-1; 9 bases agree with TRBD2. CDR1 and CDR2 from the germline V gene are MNHEY and SVGAGI. With 0 bases clipped from V and 5 bases from J, the junction kept 14 bases outside the gene matches. CDR3 length: 19 amino acids. The CDR3 nucleotides read TGTGCCAGCAGTTACTCCCTCATGCGGGTCCTAGCGGGAAACAATGAGCAGTTCTTC. Amino acid sequence: CASSYSLMRVLAGNNEQFF.

This clonotype was counted a few times. The rearrangement uses TRBV7-9 and TRBJ1-1, with D possibly matching TRBD1 (5 bases). Between the trimmed V and J ends, which lost 3 bases and 4 bases, there was a span of 12 bases. This CDR3 contains 14 residues. The germline CDR1 and CDR2 sequences are SEHNR and FQNEAQ (reference sequence). CDR3 coding DNA: TGTGCCAGCAGCTTGGACACCTGGGGCACTGAAGCTTTCTTT. Its protein is CASSLDTWGTEAFF.

This clonotype has a count of ten or more. This chain uses TRBV6-1 with TRBJ2-7, with 10 bases matching TRBD2. The CDR3 has 15 residues. Germline CDR1 reads MNHNS; CDR2 reads SASEGT. With V trimmed by 6 bases and J by 2 bases, 7 bases remained unmatched. The CDR3 bases are TGTGCCAGCAGCCGAGCGGGAGGGTTGACCTACGAGCAGTACTTC. It encodes CASSRAGGLTYEQYF.

With respect to this clonotype: Being one base from a much bigger clone, this may be a read error. The chain employs TRBV29-1 and TRBJ2-5; TRBD2 might be the D (6 bases). CDR1 and CDR2 (germline): SQVTM, ANQGSEA. The length of the CDR3 is 14 residues. V dropped 7 bases and J dropped 4 bases, with 19 bases sitting between them. The CDR3 sequence is CSARIVGGRETQYF. In nucleotides, the CDR3 is TGCAGCGCTAGAATAGTGGGAGGACGAGAGACCCAGTACTTC.